This TCR beta chain was sequenced for a study of blood T cell repertoires in COVID-19. About the research overall: Collection of acute and convalescent COVID-19 samples took place in the United States, Italy and Spain.

The J segment lost 3 bases and the V segment lost 0 bases, leaving 6 bases of the junction unmatched. This CDR3 has 16 residues. Germline V gene lookup returns CDR1 SGHVS and CDR2 FQNEAQ. Data came from immunoSEQ multiplex PCR; TCRdb stores just in-frame clones and leaves some out. This sample has 200,000 or so clones, with around 85% found just once. This chain links TRBV7-8 with TRBJ1-2, with TRBD1 matching 8 bases. Sequencing was carried out using PBMCs or T cells enriched from blood (not recorded which). The clonotype was recovered from a woman in her thirties or forties with acute COVID-19. This chain's CDR3 is CASSLATGGIDYGYTF. The CDR3, as DNA: TGTGCCAGCAGCTTAGCCACAGGGGGTATTGACTATGGCTACACCTTC.